In this sample, the clone carrying this T cell receptor beta chain turned up a few times. Some clones are missing from TCRdb's copy, which holds only in-frame ones; the method was immunoSEQ multiplex PCR. The sample contains roughly 3,700 clones, less than 75% of which appear only once. Germline trimming cut 4 bases from V and 0 bases from J; bases unmatched to any gene: 6. Germline V gene lookup returns CDR1 GTSNPN and CDR2 SVGIG (reference sequence). This CDR3 has 14 residues. These data come from a study of T cells in tumors after PD-1 blockade. For the study at large: No patient had prior checkpoint blockade, systemic immunosuppression, or radiotherapy within 4 weeks. Some patients also took daily vismodegib 150 mg during anti-PD-1 treatment.

Tumor or blood genomic DNA was sequenced, with inputs of about 550 ng to 6,004 ng. The receptor comes from a human donor with basal cell carcinoma. The starting material was tumor tissue, obtained before anti-PD-1 treatment. The chain links TRBV30 to TRBJ2-7; 7 bases align to TRBD1. The CDR3 spells CAWMETGHSYEQYF. The CDR3 nucleotides are TGTGCCTGGATGGAGACAGGGCACTCCTACGAGCAGTACTTC. The whole variable domain, remainder taken from reference TRBV30 and TRBJ2-7, is SQTIHQWPATLVQPVGSPLSLECTVEGTSNPNLYWYRQAAGRGLQLLFYSVGIGQISSEVPQNLSASRPQDRQFILSSKKLLLSDSGFYLCAWMETGHSYEQYFGPGTRLTVT.